This T cell receptor (beta chain) originates from a study of blood T cell repertoires in COVID-19. At the level of the study: PBMCs, B-cell-depleted T cells, or T cells were the source of the cDNA or gDNA that made up the material.

TCRdb keeps only in-frame clones here, not all; method: immunoSEQ multiplex PCR. This table has 150,000 to 200,000 clones, roughly 73% appearing once. Trimming took 3 bases from V and 0 from J; bases not matched to a gene: 10. Germline V gene sequence: CDR1 ENHRY, CDR2 SYGVKD. The CDR3 extends over 17 amino acids. The sequence was collected from a woman older than 75 with active or convalescent COVID-19. The specimen was peripheral blood. This chain connects TRBV10-3 to TRBJ1-1; 7 bases line up with TRBD1. CDR3 in amino acids: CAISDPTGFSVNTEAFF. The CDR3 nucleotides are TGTGCCATCAGTGATCCGACAGGGTTCTCGGTGAACACTGAAGCTTTCTTT.